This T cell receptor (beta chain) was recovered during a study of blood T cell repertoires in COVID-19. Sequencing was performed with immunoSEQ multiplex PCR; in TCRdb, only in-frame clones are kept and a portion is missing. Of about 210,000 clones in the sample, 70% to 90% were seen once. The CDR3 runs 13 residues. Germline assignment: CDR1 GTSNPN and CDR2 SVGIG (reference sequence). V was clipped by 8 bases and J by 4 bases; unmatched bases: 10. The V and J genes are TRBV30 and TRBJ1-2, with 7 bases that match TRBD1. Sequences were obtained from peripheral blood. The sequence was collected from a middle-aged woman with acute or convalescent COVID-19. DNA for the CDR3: TGTGCCGGCCACAGGGGAGGTGGCTATGGCTACACCTTC. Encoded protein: CAGHRGGGYGYTF.